Reported below is one TCR beta chain. As yet, its antigen is unknown. The data were taken from a study of T cell responses to AZD1222 COVID-19 vaccine. Study outcomes and limitations: Most donors were white British, females outnumbered males, and clonal diversity was possibly underestimated. Baseline antibody screening turned up just a handful of seropositive AZD1222 recipients.

The CDR3 runs to 15 residues. Germline values: CDR1 SGHVS, CDR2 FNYEAQ. Trimming took 5 bases from V and 1 from J, leaving 15 bases between them. The method was immunoSEQ multiplex PCR; TCRdb's version includes in-frame clones alone and lacks a portion of them. The table records 95,000 to 150,000 clones, around 83% of them present only once. This specimen was peripheral blood, taken 28 days after the second AZD1222 dose. The TCR originated in an adult who received the AZD1222 COVID-19 vaccine. The V call is TRBV7-6, the J call TRBJ2-7, with D possibly being TRBD1 or TRBD2 (5 bases each). CDR3 bases: TGTGCCAGCAGCAAACAAGAGGGGAGATCCTACGAGCAGTACTTC. This codes for CASSKQEGRSYEQYF.